What follows are 29 T cell receptor beta chains derived from one specimen sequenced in a study of blood T cell repertoires in COVID-19 (dated by TCRdb to the early 2020s). Library creation used the immunoSEQ multiplex PCR assay. TCRdb retrieved this table from immuneACCESS and kept in-frame rearrangements only. Not all clones are present; in checked studies, unresolved V genes account for under half, and no reason is known for the remainder. The sample table holds around 310,000 clones, of which about 90% were seen once. Roughly a tenth of the sample rests with the top ten. Material: PBMCs or T cells enriched from blood (not recorded which). The receptors originated from a woman in her thirties who had recovered from COVID-19.

In its sample, this clone was seen once. The rearrangement uses TRBV7-2 and TRBJ1-1, with D maybe TRBD1 (6 bases). V lost 5 bases, J lost 1 base, and 14 bases lay in between. Germline CDR1 and CDR2: SGHTA and FQGNSA. This CDR3 region has 15 residues. The CDR3 here is CASSGGGGKNTEAFF. For the CDR3, the DNA is TGTGCCAGCAGCGGGGGGGGCGGGAAGAACACTGAAGCTTTCTTT.

J is TRBJ1-2 and V is TRBV4-3; the D is unclear. Germline CDR1 is LGHNA and CDR2 is YSLEER. Trimming took off 0 bases at V and 0 bases at J, with 8 bases between the two ends. This CDR3 contains 15 residues. The CDR3 loop reads CASSQDRRSNYGYTF. CDR3 DNA sequence: TGCGCCAGCAGCCAAGATCGGAGATCTAACTATGGCTACACCTTC.

The gene calls are TRBV14 and TRBJ2-7, with 9 bases that match TRBD1. Germline CDR1 and CDR2: SGHDN and FVKESK. CDR3 length: 14 residues. The V gene end was trimmed by 2 bases and the J gene end by 4 bases; junction bases not matched to a gene: 3. CDR3 DNA sequence: TGTGCCAGCAGCCAATGGGGACAGGGTTACGAGCAGTACTTC. Translating gives CASSQWGQGYEQYF.

This clone appeared once. The V call is TRBV25-1, the J call TRBJ1-2; 11 nucleotides match TRBD1. The trim removed 7 bases at V and 10 bases at J, leaving 14 bases unmatched. The CDR3 runs to 15 residues. In germline, CDR1 is MGHDK, CDR2 SYGVNS. The chain's CDR3 is CASTAPGTGGFVYTF. In DNA form, the CDR3 reads TGTGCCAGCACGGCGCCCGGGACAGGGGGATTTGTCTACACCTTC.

V is TRBV4-1 and J is TRBJ1-2, with D perhaps matching TRBD1 (6 bases). Trimming removed 0 bases at V and 3 bases at J, with 11 bases between. Germline assignment: CDR1 MGHRA and CDR2 YSYEKL. The CDR3 runs 15 residues. CDR3 sequence (DNA): TGCGCCAGCAGCCAAGATGAACAGGGACACTATGGCTACACCTTC. Amino acid sequence: CASSQDEQGHYGYTF.

The rearrangement joins TRBV5-5 to TRBJ1-2; 10 bases line up with TRBD1. Germline CDR1 and CDR2: SGHKS and YYEKEE (reference sequence). The V and J ends lost 2 bases and 4 bases, in that order; junction bases with no gene match: 5. The CDR3 runs to 15 residues. The CDR3 protein is CASSLGTGDSYGYTF. DNA of the CDR3: TGTGCCAGCAGCTTAGGGACAGGGGACTCCTATGGCTACACCTTC. The full variable domain, its missing parts supplied by reference TRBV5-5 and TRBJ1-2, is DAGVTQSPTHLIKTRGQQVTLRCSPISGHKSVSWYQQVLGQGPQFIFQYYEKEERGRGNFPDRFSARQFPNYSSELNVNALLLGDSALYLCASSLGTGDSYGYTFGSGTRLTVV.

The chain recombines TRBV4-3 with TRBJ2-3, with TRBD2 identical over 11 bases. The CDR3 contains 19 residues. Germline CDR1 LGHNA, CDR2 YSLEER. With 0 bases clipped from V and 2 bases from J, the junction kept 10 bases outside the gene matches. CDR3 nucleotide sequence: TGCGCCAGCAGCCAAGAACGACCGGGACTAGCGGCTTTCACAGATACGCAGTATTTT. Translated, it gives CASSQERPGLAAFTDTQYF.

The chain has TRBV7-2 and TRBJ1-4; TRBD1 matches 7 bases. CDR1 and CDR2 from the germline V gene are SGHTA and FQGNSA. Trimming removed 5 bases from V and 6 bases from J; junction bases left unmatched: 9. This CDR3 comprises 15 residues. The CDR3 reads CASSPRDSPYEKLFF. Written as DNA, the CDR3 is TGTGCCAGCAGCCCTCGGGACAGCCCATATGAAAAACTGTTTTTT.

The rearrangement links TRBV5-4 to TRBJ1-2; no clear D. Trimming took off 6 bases at V and 2 bases at J, with 17 bases between the two ends. The length of the CDR3 is 15 residues. Germline V gene data show CDR1 as SGHNT and CDR2 as YYREEE (reference sequence). CDR3 protein: CASKAGGLLNYGYTF. The CDR3 nucleotides read TGTGCCAGCAAAGCAGGAGGCCTCCTGAACTATGGCTACACCTTC.

The genes are TRBV19 and TRBJ2-7; perhaps TRBD1 as D (5 bases). V lost 11 bases, J lost 2 bases, and 13 bases lay in between. CDR3 length: 12 amino acids. Germline V gene sequence: CDR1 LNHDA, CDR2 SQIVND (reference sequence). CDR3 protein: CAVGQGPYEQYF. The CDR3 nucleotides are TGTGCCGTGGGGCAGGGTCCCTACGAGCAGTACTTC.

J is TRBJ2-2 and V is TRBV7-9; maybe TRBD1 (6 bases). The germline V gene encodes CDR1 SEHNR and CDR2 FQNEAQ (reference sequence). There are 17 residues in the CDR3. Between the trimmed V and J ends, which lost 5 bases and 0 bases, there was a span of 16 bases. In DNA, the CDR3 is TGTGCCAGCAGCCCGAGTAGGGGGATCGCGAACACCGGGGAGCTGTTTTTT. As protein: CASSPSRGIANTGELFF.

The genes are TRBV29-1 and TRBJ2-2; TRBD2 matches 9 bases. Trimming removed 2 bases from V and 5 bases from J; junction bases left unmatched: 15. CDR3 size: 18 residues. The germline V gene encodes CDR1 SQVTM and CDR2 ANQGSEA. The CDR3 bases are TGCAGCGTTGAAAGGTGGGATAAAGCGGGAGGAGGGACCGGGGAGCTGTTTTTT. Its protein product is CSVERWDKAGGGTGELFF.

This clone was observed a few times. The chain uses TRBV6-2 or TRBV6-3 and TRBJ2-7; the match to TRBD1 covers 7 bases. The CDR3 sequence is 16 residues long. The V gene's germline CDR1 is MNHEY and CDR2 SVGEGT. The V and J ends lost 5 bases and 3 bases, in that order; junction bases with no gene match: 13. The CDR3 reads CASSANTGVRGYEQYF. The CDR3 DNA sequence: TGTGCCAGCAGTGCAAATACAGGGGTCCGTGGCTACGAGCAGTACTTC.

The V and J genes are TRBV7-9 and TRBJ2-4; TRBD1 aligns across 10 bases. The trim removed 5 bases at V and 5 bases at J, leaving 3 bases unmatched. CDR3 length equals 14 residues. Germline lookup yields CDR1 SEHNR and CDR2 FQNEAQ (reference sequence). The CDR3 loop is CASSAGTGENIQYF. The CDR3 DNA reads TGTGCCAGCAGCGCGGGGACAGGGGAAAACATTCAGTACTTC.

This chain uses TRBV6-5 with TRBJ2-5; D not resolved. Deletions cut 0 bases from V and 2 bases from J, with 7 bases between. The CDR3 loop spans 14 amino acids. CDR1 and CDR2 from the germline V gene are MNHEY and SVGAGI. The CDR3 reads CASSYSGGQETQYF. In DNA, the CDR3 is TGTGCCAGCAGTTACTCAGGCGGTCAAGAGACCCAGTACTTC.

This rearrangement joins TRBV7-9 to TRBJ1-1, with D perhaps TRBD1 (5 bases). The CDR3 runs 15 residues. The germline V gene encodes CDR1 SEHNR and CDR2 FQNEAQ (reference sequence). V lost 6 bases to trimming and J lost 4 bases, with 18 bases between them. The CDR3 nucleotides read TGTGCCAGCAGAAAAACAGTGGCCGGGGGCACTGAAGCTTTCTTT. The encoded protein is CASRKTVAGGTEAFF.

The CDR3 is CASSLGASGTGGRDEQFF. In nucleotides, the CDR3 is TGTGCCAGCAGCTTAGGCGCCTCCGGGACAGGGGGACGTGATGAGCAGTTCTTC. The chain carries TRBV11-2 and TRBJ2-1, with 11 bases aligning to TRBD1. Unmatched junction bases numbered 13, after V lost 1 base and J lost 8 bases. Per the germline V gene, CDR1 is SGHAT and CDR2 is FQNNGV. This CDR3 is 18 amino acids long.

This chain uses TRBV13 with TRBJ1-4, with D possibly being TRBD1 (5 bases). This CDR3 contains 14 residues. Germline CDR1 reads PRHDT; CDR2 reads FYEKMQ (reference sequence). V was pared by 5 bases and J by 2 bases, with 9 bases between. CDR3 amino acids: CASSMGPTNEKLFF. In DNA, the CDR3 is TGTGCCAGCAGCATGGGGCCTACTAATGAAAAACTGTTTTTT.

The genes are TRBV7-2 and TRBJ1-2; D possibly corresponds to TRBD1 (6 bases). V was cut by 3 bases and J by 5 bases, with 25 bases left in between. The CDR3 contains 18 residues. CDR1 is SGHTA, CDR2 FQGNSA, per germline. Here the CDR3 reads CASSFNTGGAYRLYGYTF. CDR3 sequence (DNA): TGTGCCAGCAGCTTTAATACCGGGGGGGCCTACCGATTATATGGCTACACCTTC.

The genes are TRBV3-1 (or the pseudogene TRBV3-2) and TRBJ2-3; 7 bases align to TRBD2. V was clipped by 0 bases and J by 0 bases; unmatched bases: 6. The CDR3 has 17 residues. Germline assignment: CDR1 LGHDT and CDR2 YNNKEL (reference sequence). The CDR3: CASSQDRASGSTDTQYF. The CDR3 DNA reads TGTGCCAGCAGCCAAGATCGGGCTAGCGGTAGCACAGATACGCAGTATTTT.

This chain links TRBV19 with TRBJ2-3, with D perhaps matching TRBD2 (7 bases). Germline V gene lookup returns CDR1 LNHDA and CDR2 SQIVND (reference sequence). The CDR3 loop spans 15 amino acids. V was shortened by 7 bases and J by 2 bases, with 16 bases between the two germline ends. The DNA for the CDR3 is TGTGCCAGTACCGGGGGGCAGGGAGACACAGATACGCAGTATTTT. It codes for CASTGGQGDTDTQYF.

The chain is built from TRBV19 and TRBJ1-4; 8 bases are shared with TRBD1. CDR1 and CDR2 from the germline V gene are LNHDA and SQIVND (reference sequence). The junction had 8 bases not matched to a gene; V was cut back by 4 bases and J by 7 bases. The CDR3 sequence is 15 residues long. This CDR3 reads CASSNPGQVAEKLFF. CDR3 nucleotide sequence: TGTGCCAGTAGTAACCCGGGACAGGTAGCTGAAAAACTGTTTTTT.

The chain joins TRBV7-9 to TRBJ2-1; 8 nucleotides agree with TRBD2. CDR3 length: 17 residues. The V and J ends lost 4 bases and 5 bases, in that order; junction bases with no gene match: 13. Germline V CDR1 and CDR2: SEHNR, FQNEAQ (reference sequence). The CDR3 protein is CASSYRVRLAKDNEQFF. Written as DNA, the CDR3 is TGTGCCAGCAGCTACAGGGTTAGACTAGCGAAAGACAATGAGCAGTTCTTC.

The gene calls are TRBV6-5 and TRBJ1-1; unclear D gene. V lost 7 bases, J lost 1 base, and 4 bases lay in between. CDR3 length: 11 residues. Germline assignment: CDR1 MNHEY and CDR2 SVGAGI. The chain's CDR3 is CASTSNTEAFF. The DNA of the CDR3 is TGTGCCAGCACCTCGAACACTGAAGCTTTCTTT.

The chain is built from TRBV4-2 and TRBJ1-4, with D perhaps TRBD1 (6 bases). Germline values: CDR1 LGHNA, CDR2 YNFKEQ. The CDR3 totals 15 residues. Trimming stripped 3 bases from V and 7 bases from J, with 15 bases between. The CDR3 DNA reads TGTGCCAGCAGCCATGGGGGGGCCGTCGGTGAAAAACTGTTTTTT. Translating gives CASSHGGAVGEKLFF.

This clone was found once. J is TRBJ2-1 and V is TRBV15, with 11 bases aligning to TRBD2. The CDR3 has 16 amino acids. Germline lookup yields CDR1 LNHNV and CDR2 YYDKDF (reference sequence). Germline trimming cut 5 bases from V and 3 bases from J; bases unmatched to any gene: 6. CDR3 coding DNA: TGTGCCACCAGCTATACTAGCGGGAGAATCTACAATGAGCAGTTCTTC. Its translation is CATSYTSGRIYNEQFF.

V and J are TRBV7-2 and TRBJ1-2; no clear D. V was cut by 1 base and J by 4 bases, with 10 bases left in between. Germline V gives CDR1 SGHTA, CDR2 FQGNSA. There are 14 residues in the CDR3. CDR3 sequence reads: CASSLVSHSYGYTF. The CDR3 DNA sequence: TGTGCCAGCAGCTTAGTGTCACATTCCTATGGCTACACCTTC.

This chain joins TRBV19 and TRBJ2-1; TRBD2 agrees at 10 bases. The CDR3 totals 15 residues. In germline, CDR1 is LNHDA, CDR2 SQIVND (reference sequence). V was clipped by 8 bases and J by 7 bases; unmatched bases: 11. CDR3 protein: CASEQLAGGINEQFF. The CDR3 DNA sequence: TGTGCCAGTGAACAATTAGCGGGAGGAATAAATGAGCAGTTCTTC. Together with reference TRBV19 and TRBJ2-1, the CDR3 gives the full variable domain: DGGITQSPKYLFRKEGQNVTLSCEQNLNHDAMYWYRQDPGQGLRLIYYSQIVNDFQKGDIAEGYSVSREKKESFPLTVTSAQKNPTAFYLCASEQLAGGINEQFFGPGTRLTVL.

The chain couples TRBV18 to TRBJ2-3, with 8 bases matching TRBD1. CDR1 KGHSH and CDR2 LQKENI come from the germline V gene. J lost 0 bases, V lost 5 bases, and 7 bases had no gene match. CDR3 length: 16 residues. Written as DNA, the CDR3 is TGTGCCAGCTCATCCGGACAGGGCGCGAGCACAGATACGCAGTATTTT. It codes for CASSSGQGASTDTQYF.